The 4 T cell receptor beta chains in this list originate from one sample, sequenced in a study of siplizumab effects on memory and regulatory T cells. The repertoire was sequenced with immunoSEQ multiplex PCR; TCRdb's copy has only in-frame clones and lacks some. The sample lists 80,000 to 130,000 clones; under 95% were seen once. Material: Tregs sorted from blood. Receptors originate from a human donor in good health.

The V gene is TRBV15, the J gene TRBJ1-1; no firm D call. Germline V lookup: CDR1 LNHNV, CDR2 YYDKDF (reference sequence). The ends were cut back, 5 bases at V and 1 base at J, with 5 bases in the middle. This CDR3 is built from 12 residues. The CDR3 DNA reads TGTGCCACCAGCTTCAGGAACACTGAAGCTTTCTTT. Translation: CATSFRNTEAFF.

For the CDR3, the DNA is TGCGCCAGCAGCCCCCAGGGGAGCACTGAAGCTTTCTTT. This translates into CASSPQGSTEAFF. The chain carries TRBV4-1 and TRBJ1-1; D is perhaps TRBD1 (6 bases). CDR1 is MGHRA, CDR2 YSYEKL, per germline. This CDR3 has 13 residues. V was clipped by 4 bases and J by 4 bases, with 10 bases between them.

The chain combines TRBV28 with TRBJ2-3, with 14 bases matching TRBD2. V was clipped by 6 bases and J by 5 bases; unmatched bases: 16. The CDR3 runs 19 residues. In germline, CDR1 is MDHEN, CDR2 SYDVKM. This CDR3 reads CASSLRGLAGERAGDTQYF. In nucleotides, the CDR3 is TGTGCCAGCAGCTTAAGGGGACTAGCGGGAGAGCGGGCAGGAGATACGCAGTATTTT.

The chain couples TRBV6-6 to TRBJ1-2; D not certain. Germline V gives CDR1 MNHNY, CDR2 SVGAGI (reference sequence). Trimming took 8 bases from V and 1 from J, leaving 8 bases between them. The CDR3 is 12 residues long. This CDR3 reads CASSLSNYGYTF. CDR3 coding DNA: TGTGCCAGCTCTTTGAGTAACTATGGCTACACCTTC.